One sample yielded the 6 T cell receptor beta chains listed below, sequenced in a study of T cells in Graves' hyperthyroidism and ophthalmopathy (dated by TCRdb to between 2019 and 2020). The library was generated by multiplex PCR. Sequencing was performed on an Illumina HiSeq 2000. The TCR beta CDR3 regions were amplified from the RNA transcripts. The first round of RT-PCR for the TCR CDR3 was performed with the HTBI primer set and the Qiagen OneStep RT-PCR kit. TCRdb reran the public reads through fastp at Q25 and MiXCR, keeping productive beta chains. For every CDR3 protein sequence, its rows merge into one entry that carries the most common genes and DNA. In all, the sample holds under 400,000 distinct CDR3 sequences, and around 14% of those were seen once. Around 9.2% of the sample is in the top ten clones. Sequenced input: blood. These receptors came from a woman between 18 and 29 years old with Graves' hyperthyroidism.

The table lists this clonotype with many counts. V gene TRBV6-1 combines with J gene TRBJ2-7; D remains unclear. The CDR3 is 12 residues long. CDR1 and CDR2 from the germline V gene are MNHNS and SASEGT. The CDR3: CGISRGAYEQYF. In DNA form, the CDR3 reads TGTGGAATTTCCCGCGGCGCGTACGAGCAGTACTTC.

This clonotype came up a few times. The chain is built from TRBV12-3 or TRBV12-4 and TRBJ2-2; possible D gene TRBD1, 6 bases. Trimming pared 6 bases from V and 10 bases from J, leaving 9 bases between. The CDR3 is 11 amino acids. The CDR3 nucleotides are TGTGCCAGCAGATACAGGGCGGAGCTGTTTTTT. The encoded protein is CASRYRAELFF.

This rearrangement joins TRBV9 to TRBJ2-2, with 7 bases matching TRBD2. This CDR3 has 15 residues. Trimming at V came to 7 bases and at J to 6 bases, leaving 12 bases not matched to a gene. Germline CDR1 is SGDLS and CDR2 is YYNGEE. CDR3 bases: TGTGCCAGCCGGGTGGAAGGGGAGGGTGCCGGGGAGCTGTTTTTT. Amino acids: CASRVEGEGAGELFF.

This clonotype was observed once. The V call is TRBV10-3, the J call TRBJ2-1; TRBD2 might be the D (5 bases). CDR3 length: 15 residues. Trimming left V 8 bases short and J 1 base short, with 15 bases between. The germline CDR1 and CDR2 sequences are ENHRY and SYGVKD. The CDR3 nucleotides read TGTGCCATCGAACCTGGGAGCGGTTCCTACAATGAGCAGTTCTTC. It is translated as CAIEPGSGSYNEQFF.

This clonotype was picked up a small number of times. Germline is not matched at one junction end, which may reflect a read error. J is TRBJ1-1 and V is TRBV9, with 7 bases aligning to TRBD1. Per germline, CDR1 SGDLS and CDR2 YYNGEE. The CDR3 loop spans 20 amino acids. The CDR3 here is CASSALQIPGQQKGNTEAFF. CDR3 nucleotides: TGTGCCAGCAGCGCCCTCCAAATCCCGGGACAGCAAAAGGGGAACACTGAAGCTTTTTTT. The full variable domain, its missing parts supplied by reference TRBV9 and TRBJ1-1, is DSGVTQTPKHLITATGQRVTLRCSPRSGDLSVYWYQQSLDQGLQFLIQYYNGEERAKGNILERFSAQQFPDLHSELNLSSLELGDSALYFCASSALQIPGQQKGNTEAFFGQGTRLTVV.

This clonotype occurred a few times. A much larger clone is a single base away; this may be a read error. This chain links TRBV6-1 with TRBJ1-4, with D unclear. There are 19 residues in the CDR3. V shed 2 bases and J shed 7 bases, with 26 bases lying between them. Germline V gene sequence: CDR1 MNHNS, CDR2 SASEGT. CDR3 nucleotide sequence: TGTGCCAGCAGTGAAAGTTCACGCCAGTGCATCGGAAGAGCTGAAAAACTGTTTTTT. Amino acid sequence: CASSESSRQCIGRAEKLFF.